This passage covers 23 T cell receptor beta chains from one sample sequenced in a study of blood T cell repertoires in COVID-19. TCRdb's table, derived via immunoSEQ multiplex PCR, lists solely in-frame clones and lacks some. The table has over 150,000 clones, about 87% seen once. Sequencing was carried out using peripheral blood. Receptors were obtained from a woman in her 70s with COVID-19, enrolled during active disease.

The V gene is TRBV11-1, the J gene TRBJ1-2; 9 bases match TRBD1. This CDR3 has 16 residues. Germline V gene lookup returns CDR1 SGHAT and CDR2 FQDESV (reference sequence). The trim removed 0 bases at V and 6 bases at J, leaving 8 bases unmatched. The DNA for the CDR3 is TGTGCCAGCAGCTTAGCCACCGGACAGGGGAGGAATGGCTACACCTTC. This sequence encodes CASSLATGQGRNGYTF.

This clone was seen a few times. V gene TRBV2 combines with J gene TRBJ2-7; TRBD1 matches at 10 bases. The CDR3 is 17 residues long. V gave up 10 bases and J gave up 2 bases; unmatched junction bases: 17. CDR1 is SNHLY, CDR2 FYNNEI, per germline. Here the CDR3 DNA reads TGTGCCACCTCGGGACAGGGGCTTGCGGGGATCACCTACGAGCAGTACTTC. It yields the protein CATSGQGLAGITYEQYF.

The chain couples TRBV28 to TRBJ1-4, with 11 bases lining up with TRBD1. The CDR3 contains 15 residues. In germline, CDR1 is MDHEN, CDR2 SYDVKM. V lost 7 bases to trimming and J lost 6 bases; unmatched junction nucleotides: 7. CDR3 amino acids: CASKDRGRGDEKLFF. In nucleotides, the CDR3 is TGTGCCAGCAAGGACAGGGGGCGAGGGGATGAAAAACTGTTTTTT. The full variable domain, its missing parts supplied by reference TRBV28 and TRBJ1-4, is DVKVTQSSRYLVKRTGEKVFLECVQDMDHENMFWYRQDPGLGLRLIYFSYDVKMKEKGDIPEGYSVSREKKERFSLILESASTNQTSMYLCASKDRGRGDEKLFFGSGTQLSVL.

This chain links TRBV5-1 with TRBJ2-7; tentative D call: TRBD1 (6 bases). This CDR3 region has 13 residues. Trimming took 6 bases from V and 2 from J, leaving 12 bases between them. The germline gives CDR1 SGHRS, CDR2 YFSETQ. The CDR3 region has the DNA TGCGCCAGCACCGACAGGCCCCCCTACGAGCAGTACTTC. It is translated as CASTDRPPYEQYF.

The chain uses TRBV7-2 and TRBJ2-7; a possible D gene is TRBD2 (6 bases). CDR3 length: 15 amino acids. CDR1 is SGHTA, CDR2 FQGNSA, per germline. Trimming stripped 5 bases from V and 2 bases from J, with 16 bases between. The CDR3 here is CASSPPVSGPYEQYF. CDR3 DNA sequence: TGTGCCAGCAGCCCCCCGGTTAGCGGACCCTACGAGCAGTACTTC.

The CDR3 sequence: CASSLGQGQETQYF. CDR3 nucleotide sequence: TGTGCCAGCAGCTTAGGGCAGGGGCAAGAGACCCAGTACTTC. The V gene is TRBV11-2, the J gene TRBJ2-5, with D perhaps TRBD1 (6 bases). The CDR3 covers 14 residues. Germline CDR1 and CDR2: SGHAT and FQNNGV. The V and J ends lost 1 base and 2 bases respectively, with 8 bases between them.

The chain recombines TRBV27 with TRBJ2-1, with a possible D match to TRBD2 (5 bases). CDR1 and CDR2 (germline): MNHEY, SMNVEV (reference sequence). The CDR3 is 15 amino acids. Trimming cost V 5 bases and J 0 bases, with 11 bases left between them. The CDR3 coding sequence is TGTGCCAGCAGTGTGGACTTTCTCTCCTACAATGAGCAGTTCTTC. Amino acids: CASSVDFLSYNEQFF.

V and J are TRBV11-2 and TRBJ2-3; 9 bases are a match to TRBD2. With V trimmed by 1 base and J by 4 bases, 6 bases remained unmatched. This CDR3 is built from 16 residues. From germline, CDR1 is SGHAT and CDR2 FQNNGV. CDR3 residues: CASSLVGSGSADTQYF. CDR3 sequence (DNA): TGTGCCAGCAGCTTAGTGGGTAGCGGGAGTGCAGATACGCAGTATTTT.

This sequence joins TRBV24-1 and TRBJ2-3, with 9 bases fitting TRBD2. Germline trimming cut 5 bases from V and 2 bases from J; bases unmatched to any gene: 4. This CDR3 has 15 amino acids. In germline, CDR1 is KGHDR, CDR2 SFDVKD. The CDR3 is CATSGREGNTDTQYF. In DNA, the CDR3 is TGTGCCACCAGTGGGCGGGAGGGGAACACAGATACGCAGTATTTT.

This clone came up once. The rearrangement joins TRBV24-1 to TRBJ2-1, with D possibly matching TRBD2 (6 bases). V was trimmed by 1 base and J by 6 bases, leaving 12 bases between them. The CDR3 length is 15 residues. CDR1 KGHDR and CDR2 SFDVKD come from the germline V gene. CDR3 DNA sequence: TGTGCCACCAGTGATTTCGGGCGGGAACTCAATGAGCAGTTCTTC. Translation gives CATSDFGRELNEQFF.

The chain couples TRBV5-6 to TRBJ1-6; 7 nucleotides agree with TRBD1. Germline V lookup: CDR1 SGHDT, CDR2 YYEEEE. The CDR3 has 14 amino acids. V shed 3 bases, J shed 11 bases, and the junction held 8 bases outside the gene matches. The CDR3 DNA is TGTGCCAGCAGCTACCGACAGGGCACGGCACCCCTCCACTTT. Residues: CASSYRQGTAPLHF.

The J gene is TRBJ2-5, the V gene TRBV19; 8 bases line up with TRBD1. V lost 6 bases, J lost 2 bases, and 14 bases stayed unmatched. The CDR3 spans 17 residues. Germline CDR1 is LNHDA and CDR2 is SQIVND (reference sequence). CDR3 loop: CASSPYFRGRLQETQYF. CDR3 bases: TGTGCCAGTAGCCCATATTTCAGGGGGCGATTACAAGAGACCCAGTACTTC.

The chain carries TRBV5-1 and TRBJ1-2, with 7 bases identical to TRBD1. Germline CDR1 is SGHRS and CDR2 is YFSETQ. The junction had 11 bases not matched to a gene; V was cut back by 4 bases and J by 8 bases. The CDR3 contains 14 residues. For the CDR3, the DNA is TGCGCCAGCAGCCCTGGGGGACAGTCTGTGGGCTACACCTTC. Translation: CASSPGGQSVGYTF.

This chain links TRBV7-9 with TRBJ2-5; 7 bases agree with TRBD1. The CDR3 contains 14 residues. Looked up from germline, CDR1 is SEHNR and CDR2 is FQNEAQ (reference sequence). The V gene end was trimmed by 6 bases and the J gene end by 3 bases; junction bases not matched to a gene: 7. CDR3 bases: TGTGCCAGCAGACTCGACAGGGTGAAAGAGACCCAGTACTTC. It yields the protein CASRLDRVKETQYF. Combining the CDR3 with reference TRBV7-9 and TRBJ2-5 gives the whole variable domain DTGVSQNPRHKITKRGQNVTFRCDPISEHNRLYWYRQTLGQGPEFLTYFQNEAQLEKSRLLSDRFSAERPKGSFSTLEIQRTEQGDSAMYLCASRLDRVKETQYFGPGTRLLVL.

The CDR3 DNA reads TGTGCCAGCAGCTCAGACAGGGGGCTCCTCCGGCCCCAGCATTTT. Amino acid sequence: CASSSDRGLLRPQHF. The chain links TRBV7-9 to TRBJ1-5, with 10 bases matching TRBD1. The CDR3 is made up of 15 amino acids. The J segment lost 9 bases and the V segment lost 4 bases, leaving 9 bases of the junction unmatched. Germline CDR1 is SEHNR and CDR2 is FQNEAQ (reference sequence).

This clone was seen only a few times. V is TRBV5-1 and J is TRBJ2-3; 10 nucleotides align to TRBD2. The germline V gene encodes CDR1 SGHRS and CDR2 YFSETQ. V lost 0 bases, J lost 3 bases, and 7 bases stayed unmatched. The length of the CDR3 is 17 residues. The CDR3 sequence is CASSLVMRAGGTDTQYF. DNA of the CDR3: TGCGCCAGCAGCTTGGTTATGAGAGCGGGAGGGACAGATACGCAGTATTTT.

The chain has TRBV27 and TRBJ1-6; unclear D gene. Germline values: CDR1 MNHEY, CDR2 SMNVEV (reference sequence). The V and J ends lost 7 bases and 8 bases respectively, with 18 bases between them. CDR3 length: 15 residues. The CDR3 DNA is TGTGCCAGCACCTCCCCGAGACAACGTTATTCACCCCTCCACTTT. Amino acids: CASTSPRQRYSPLHF.

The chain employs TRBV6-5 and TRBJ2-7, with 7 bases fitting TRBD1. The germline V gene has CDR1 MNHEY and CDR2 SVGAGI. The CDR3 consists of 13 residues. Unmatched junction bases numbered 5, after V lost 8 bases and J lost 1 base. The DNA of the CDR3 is TGTGCCAGCGGGACAGAAATGTCCTACGAGCAGTACTTC. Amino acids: CASGTEMSYEQYF.

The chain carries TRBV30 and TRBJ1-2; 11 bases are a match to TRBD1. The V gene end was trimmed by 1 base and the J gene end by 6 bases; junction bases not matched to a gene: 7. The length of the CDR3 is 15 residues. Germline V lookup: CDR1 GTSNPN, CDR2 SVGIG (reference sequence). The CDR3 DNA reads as TGTGCCTGGAGTGATGGACAGGGGGCGATTCATGGCTACACCTTC. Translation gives CAWSDGQGAIHGYTF.

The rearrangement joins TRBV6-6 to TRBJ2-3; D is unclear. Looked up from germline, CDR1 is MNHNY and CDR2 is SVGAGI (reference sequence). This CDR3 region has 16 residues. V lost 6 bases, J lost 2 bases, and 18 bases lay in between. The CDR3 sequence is CASRALAEAFTDTQYF. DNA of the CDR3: TGTGCCAGCAGGGCACTGGCGGAAGCATTCACAGATACGCAGTATTTT.

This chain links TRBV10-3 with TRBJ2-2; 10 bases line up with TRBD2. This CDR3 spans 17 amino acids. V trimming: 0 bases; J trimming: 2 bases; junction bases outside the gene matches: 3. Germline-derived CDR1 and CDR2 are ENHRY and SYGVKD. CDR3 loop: CAISESAGGGNTGELFF. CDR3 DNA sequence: TGTGCCATCAGTGAGTCAGCGGGAGGGGGCAACACCGGGGAGCTGTTTTTT.

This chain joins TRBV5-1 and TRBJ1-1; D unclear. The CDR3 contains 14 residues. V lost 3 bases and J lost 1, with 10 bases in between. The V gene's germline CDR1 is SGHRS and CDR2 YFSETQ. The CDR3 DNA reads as TGCGCCAGCAGCTCATACACGGGGAACACTGAAGCTTTCTTT. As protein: CASSSYTGNTEAFF.

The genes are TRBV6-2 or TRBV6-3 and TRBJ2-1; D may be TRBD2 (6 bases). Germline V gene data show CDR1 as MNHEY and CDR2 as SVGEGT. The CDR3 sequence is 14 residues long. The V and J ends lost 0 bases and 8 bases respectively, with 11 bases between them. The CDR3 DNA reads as TGTGCCAGCAGTTACTCGCGGGGTACGGATGAGCAGTTCTTC. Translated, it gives CASSYSRGTDEQFF.